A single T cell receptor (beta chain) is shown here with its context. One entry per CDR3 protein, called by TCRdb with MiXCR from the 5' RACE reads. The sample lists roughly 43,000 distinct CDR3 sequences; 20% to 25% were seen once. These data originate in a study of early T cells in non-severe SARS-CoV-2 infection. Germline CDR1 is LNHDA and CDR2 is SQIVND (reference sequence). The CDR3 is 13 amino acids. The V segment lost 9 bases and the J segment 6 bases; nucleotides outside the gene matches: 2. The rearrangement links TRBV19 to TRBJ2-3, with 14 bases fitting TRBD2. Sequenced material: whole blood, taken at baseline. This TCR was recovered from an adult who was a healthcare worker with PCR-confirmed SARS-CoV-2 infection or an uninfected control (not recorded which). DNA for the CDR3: TGTGCCAGCAGGACTAGCGGGGGGGATACGCAGTATTTT. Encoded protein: CASRTSGGDTQYF.